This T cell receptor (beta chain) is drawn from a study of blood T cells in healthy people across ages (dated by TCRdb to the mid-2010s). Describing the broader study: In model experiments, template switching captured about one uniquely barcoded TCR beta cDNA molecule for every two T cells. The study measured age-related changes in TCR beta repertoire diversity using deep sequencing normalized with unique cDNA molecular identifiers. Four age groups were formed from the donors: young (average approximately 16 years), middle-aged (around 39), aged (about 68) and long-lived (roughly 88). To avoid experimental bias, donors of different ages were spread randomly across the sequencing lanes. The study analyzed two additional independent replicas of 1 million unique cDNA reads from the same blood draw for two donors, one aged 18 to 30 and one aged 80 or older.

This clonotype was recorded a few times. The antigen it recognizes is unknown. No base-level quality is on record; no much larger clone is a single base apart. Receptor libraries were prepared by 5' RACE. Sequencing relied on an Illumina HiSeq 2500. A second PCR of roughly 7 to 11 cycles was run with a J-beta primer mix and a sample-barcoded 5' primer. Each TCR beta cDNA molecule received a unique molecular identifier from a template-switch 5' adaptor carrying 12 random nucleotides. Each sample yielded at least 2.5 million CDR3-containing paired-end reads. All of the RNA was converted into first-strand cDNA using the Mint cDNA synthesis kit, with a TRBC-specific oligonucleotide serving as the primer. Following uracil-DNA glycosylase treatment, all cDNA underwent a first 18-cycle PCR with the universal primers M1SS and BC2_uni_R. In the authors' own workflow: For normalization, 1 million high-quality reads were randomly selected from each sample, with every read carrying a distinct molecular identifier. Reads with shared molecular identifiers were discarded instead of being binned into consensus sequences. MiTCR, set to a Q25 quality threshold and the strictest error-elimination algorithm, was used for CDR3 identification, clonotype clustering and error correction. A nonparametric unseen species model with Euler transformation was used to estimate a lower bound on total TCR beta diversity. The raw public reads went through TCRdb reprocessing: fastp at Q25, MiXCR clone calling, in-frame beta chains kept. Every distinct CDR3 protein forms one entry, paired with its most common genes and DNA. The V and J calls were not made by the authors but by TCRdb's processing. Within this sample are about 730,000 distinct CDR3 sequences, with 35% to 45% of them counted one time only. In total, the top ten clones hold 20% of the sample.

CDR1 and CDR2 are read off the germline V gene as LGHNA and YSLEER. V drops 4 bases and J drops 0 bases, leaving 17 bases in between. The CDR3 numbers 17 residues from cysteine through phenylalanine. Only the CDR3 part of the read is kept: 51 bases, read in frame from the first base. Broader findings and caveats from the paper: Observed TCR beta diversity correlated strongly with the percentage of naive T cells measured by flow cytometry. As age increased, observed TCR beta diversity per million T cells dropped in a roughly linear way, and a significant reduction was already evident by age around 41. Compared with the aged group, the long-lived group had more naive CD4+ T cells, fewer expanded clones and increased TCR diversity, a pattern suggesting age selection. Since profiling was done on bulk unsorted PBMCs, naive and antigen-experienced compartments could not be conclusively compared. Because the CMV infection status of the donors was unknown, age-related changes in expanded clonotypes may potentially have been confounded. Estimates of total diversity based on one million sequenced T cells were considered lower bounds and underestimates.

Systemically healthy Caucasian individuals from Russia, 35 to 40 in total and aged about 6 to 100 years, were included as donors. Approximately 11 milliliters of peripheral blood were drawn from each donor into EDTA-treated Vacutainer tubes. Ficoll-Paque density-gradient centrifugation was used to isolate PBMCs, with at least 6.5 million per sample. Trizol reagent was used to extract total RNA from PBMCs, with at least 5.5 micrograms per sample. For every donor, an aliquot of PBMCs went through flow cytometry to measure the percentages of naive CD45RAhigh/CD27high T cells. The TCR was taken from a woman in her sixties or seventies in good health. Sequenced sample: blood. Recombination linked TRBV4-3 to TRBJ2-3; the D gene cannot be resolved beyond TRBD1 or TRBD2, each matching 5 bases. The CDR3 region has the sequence CASSPLGPHHSTDTQYF. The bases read TGCGCCAGCAGCCCCCTGGGACCCCACCACAGCACAGATACGCAGTATTTT.